The rows below give T cell receptor beta chains drawn from one sample of a study of blood T cells in healthy people across ages. TCRdb fed the 5' RACE reads into MiXCR, producing one record per CDR3 protein. This sample yields 500,000 to 700,000 distinct CDR3 sequences, of which approximately 30% are seen a single time; around 16% belongs to the top ten. Sequenced sample: blood. The receptors stem from an elderly woman in good health. The CDR3 runs from the conserved cysteine through the conserved F or W. The order of the fields is V gene, clone size, D gene, J gene, CDR3 protein, CDR3 DNA. A D gene is named only where the DNA matches it firmly. The size field is filled for only some rows; it gives once, few, many or a size class.

>TRBV7-2|many|-|TRBJ1-2
CASSKEGMNYGYTF
TGTGCCAGCAGCAAAGAGGGGATGAACTATGGCTACACCTTC
>TRBV7-2|many|TRBD2|TRBJ2-5
CASKRGGPQETQYF
TGTGCCAGCAAGCGGGGGGGGCCGCAAGAGACCCAGTACTTC
>TRBV20-1|-|-|TRBJ1-2
CSARTDIYGYTF
TGCAGTGCTAGGACAGACATCTATGGCTACACCTTC
>TRBV6-5|-|-|TRBJ1-2
CASSYSSSVNYGYTF
TGTGCCAGCAGTTACTCAAGCAGCGTTAACTATGGCTACACCTTC
>TRBV5-1|once|-|TRBJ2-1
CASSGGQMMPYNEQFF
TGCGCCAGCAGCGGCGGACAGATGATGCCCTACAATGAGCAGTTCTTC
>TRBV6-2/TRBV6-3|-|TRBD2|TRBJ2-3
CACSLGLAGDTQYF
TGTGCCTGCAGCTTGGGACTAGCGGGAGATACGCAGTATTTT
>TRBV20-1|many|-|TRBJ2-1
CSASRRGNEQFF
TGCAGTGCTAGTAGGCGAGGAAATGAGCAGTTCTTC
>TRBV29-1|many|-|TRBJ2-7
CSVELVGATEQYF
TGCAGCGTTGAATTGGTTGGGGCAACTGAGCAGTACTTC
>TRBV20-1|-|TRBD2|TRBJ2-2
CSARRPGLGGELFF
TGCAGTGCTAGACGCCCGGGACTAGGCGGGGAGCTGTTTTTT
>TRBV9|-|TRBD1|TRBJ1-4
CASSETRDRSTNEKPFF
TGTGCCAGCAGCGAGACCCGGGACAGGTCAACTAATGAAAAACCGTTTTTT
>TRBV7-8|many|-|TRBJ1-1
CASSFQGFAEAFF
TGTGCCAGCAGCTTTCAGGGGTTTGCTGAAGCTTTCTTT
>TRBV4-3|many|-|TRBJ2-1
CASSLASASYNEQFF
TGCGCCAGCAGCCTTGCTAGCGCATCCTACAATGAGCAGTTCTTC
>TRBV12-3/TRBV12-4|few|-|TRBJ2-2
CASTVRGMDTGELFF
TGTGCCAGCACCGTAAGAGGGATGGACACCGGGGAGCTGTTTTTT
>TRBV5-1|many|-|TRBJ2-1
CASSTRSPNEQFF
TGCGCCAGCAGCACACGTTCCCCAAATGAGCAGTTCTTC
>TRBV20-1|many|-|TRBJ2-5
CSARDLFRQETQYF
TGCAGTGCTAGAGATCTATTCAGGCAAGAGACCCAGTACTTC
>TRBV2|many|-|TRBJ2-3
CASNPAVRTDTQYF
TGTGCCAGCAATCCAGCGGTGCGCACAGATACGCAGTATTTT
>TRBV4-1|few|TRBD1|TRBJ1-1
CASSPTGVTEAFF
TGCGCCAGCAGCCCGACAGGGGTCACTGAAGCTTTCTTT
>TRBV28|-|TRBD1|TRBJ1-1
CASRGHRGMNTEAFF
TGTGCCAGCAGGGGCCACAGGGGAATGAACACTGAAGCTTTCTTT
>TRBV7-9|many|TRBD1|TRBJ1-1
CASSYQDRRTEAFF
TGTGCCAGCAGCTATCAGGACAGGAGGACTGAAGCTTTCTTT
>TRBV29-1|-|-|TRBJ2-2
CSVGFFTGELFF
TGCAGCGTTGGTTTCTTCACCGGGGAGCTGTTTTTT
>TRBV12-3/TRBV12-4|-|-|TRBJ1-2
CASSHLQGIYGYTF
TGTGCCAGCAGTCACCTACAGGGAATATACGGCTACACCTTC
>TRBV6-6|many|-|TRBJ2-1
CASSPWDTVNEQFF
TGTGCCAGCAGTCCCTGGGACACCGTCAATGAGCAGTTCTTC
>TRBV5-1|many|TRBD1|TRBJ2-7
CASSLDGQGDSYEQYF
TGCGCCAGCAGCTTGGATGGGCAGGGGGATTCCTACGAGCAGTACTTC
>TRBV24-1|once|-|TRBJ2-5
CATSDRSGREETQYF
TGTGCCACCAGTGACCGGTCGGGCCGGGAAGAGACCCAGTACTTC
>TRBV6-1|few|TRBD1|TRBJ1-5
CASSEAAGTGVGQPQHF
TGTGCCAGCAGTGAAGCCGCGGGGACAGGGGTCGGTCAGCCCCAGCATTTT
>TRBV2|few|-|TRBJ1-4
CASSEERGGEKLFF
TGTGCCAGCAGTGAAGAGAGGGGTGGTGAAAAACTGTTTTTT
>TRBV11-2|-|-|TRBJ2-7
CASSFRLGGEQYF
TGTGCCAGCAGCTTCCGACTAGGCGGCGAGCAGTACTTC
>TRBV15|-|-|TRBJ1-4
CATSRSRTKRNEKLFF
TGTGCCACCAGCAGAAGCCGGACGAAGAGAAATGAAAAACTGTTTTTT
>TRBV7-3|once|TRBD2|TRBJ2-1
CASSLIAGVHNEQFF
TGTGCCAGCAGCTTAATTGCGGGAGTCCACAATGAGCAGTTCTTC
>TRBV16|few|-|TRBJ1-1
CASSQSASNTEAFF
TGTGCCAGCAGCCAATCGGCGAGTAACACTGAAGCTTTCTTT
>TRBV6-1|many|-|TRBJ2-1
CASRERERRGWYNEQFF
TGTGCCAGCAGAGAAAGGGAGCGCCGGGGGTGGTACAATGAGCAGTTCTTC
>TRBV2|many|TRBD1|TRBJ2-1
CASMRDRGNNEQFF
TGTGCCAGCATGCGGGACAGGGGCAACAATGAGCAGTTCTTC
>TRBV5-1|-|-|TRBJ2-3
CASSLGGRITDTQYF
TGCGCCAGCAGCTTGGGAGGGCGGATCACAGATACGCAGTATTTT
>TRBV3-1|few|TRBD1|TRBJ1-5
CASSGGPGTGFNQPQHF
TGTGCCAGCAGCGGTGGCCCCGGGACAGGGTTCAATCAGCCCCAGCATTTT
>TRBV7-2|many|-|TRBJ1-6
CASSLDGYNSPLHF
TGTGCCAGCAGCTTAGACGGGTATAATTCACCCCTCCACTTT
>TRBV6-6|many|-|TRBJ1-1
CASSYSGGGTEAFF
TGTGCCAGCAGTTACTCCGGGGGGGGGACTGAAGCTTTCTTT
>TRBV7-9|-|TRBD1|TRBJ2-3
CASSPDRVGPDTDTQYF
TGTGCCAGCAGCCCCGACAGGGTCGGACCTGACACAGATACGCAGTATTTT
>TRBV24-1|-|TRBD1|TRBJ2-6
CATSEGTAPGANVLTF
TGTGCCACCAGTGAGGGGACAGCTCCAGGGGCCAACGTCCTGACTTTC
>TRBV27|many|-|TRBJ1-2
CASSSPERGDYGYTF
TGTGCCAGCAGTTCCCCCGAGAGGGGGGACTATGGCTACACCTTC
>TRBV5-5|-|-|TRBJ1-1
CASSLNGYSAAEAFF
TGTGCCAGCAGCTTGAACGGGTATTCGGCGGCTGAAGCTTTCTTT
>TRBV7-9|many|TRBD2|TRBJ2-5
CASSPPRGRETQYF
TGTGCCAGCAGCCCCCCCCGCGGGAGAGAGACCCAGTACTTC
>TRBV28|-|-|TRBJ1-5
CASNLGGRVGQPQHF
TGTGCCAGCAACTTGGGGGGCAGGGTGGGTCAGCCCCAGCATTTT
>TRBV6-1|many|-|TRBJ1-2
CASSETGAAYGYTF
TGTGCCAGCAGTGAAACCGGGGCAGCCTATGGCTACACCTTC
>TRBV6-1|-|-|TRBJ1-5
CASSPLREPQHF
TGTGCCAGCAGTCCTCTCCGGGAGCCCCAGCATTTT
>TRBV4-2|-|-|TRBJ2-1
CASGGGGLNEQFF
TGTGCCTCCGGGGGCGGGGGATTGAATGAGCAGTTCTTC
>TRBV6-5|-|TRBD2|TRBJ2-5
CGSSTPQTSGAETQYF
TGTGGCAGCAGTACCCCTCAGACTAGCGGGGCAGAGACCCAGTACTTC
>TRBV7-2|many|-|TRBJ2-1
CASSILSGASNEQFF
TGTGCCAGCAGCATCTTAAGTGGGGCCTCGAATGAGCAGTTCTTC
>TRBV3-1|many|-|TRBJ2-3
CASSLPHTTDTQYF
TGTGCCAGCAGCCTCCCCCATACTACGGATACGCAGTATTTT
>TRBV4-2|many|-|TRBJ1-2
CASSQDLGGNYGYTF
TGTGCCAGCAGCCAAGATCTTGGGGGAAACTATGGCTACACCTTC
>TRBV7-8|many|-|TRBJ2-5
CATLKAGETQYF
TGTGCCACCCTCAAGGCGGGAGAGACCCAGTACTTC
>TRBV2|-|TRBD1|TRBJ1-1
CASSARTGLPEAFF
TGTGCCAGCAGTGCCCGGACAGGGCTCCCTGAAGCTTTCTTT
>TRBV3-1|many|TRBD2|TRBJ2-7
CASSQLAGGQNEQYF
TGTGCCAGCAGCCAACTAGCGGGGGGGCAGAACGAGCAGTACTTC